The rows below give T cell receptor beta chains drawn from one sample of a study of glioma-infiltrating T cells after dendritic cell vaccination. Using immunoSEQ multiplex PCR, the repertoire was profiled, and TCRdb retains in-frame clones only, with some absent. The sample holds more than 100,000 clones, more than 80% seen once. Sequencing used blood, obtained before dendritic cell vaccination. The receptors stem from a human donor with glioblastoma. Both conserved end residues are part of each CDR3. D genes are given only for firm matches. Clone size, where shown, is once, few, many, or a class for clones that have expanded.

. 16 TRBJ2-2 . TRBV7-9 CASSSSGPPNTGELFF TGTGCCAGCAGCTCATCGGGTCCACCGAACACCGGGGAGCTGTTTTTT
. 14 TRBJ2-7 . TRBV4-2 CASSQDLSSYEQYF TGTGCCAGCAGCCAAGACTTGAGCTCCTACGAGCAGTACTTC
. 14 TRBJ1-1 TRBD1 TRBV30 CAWSPGQGNTEAFF TGTGCCTGGAGTCCCGGACAGGGGAACACTGAAGCTTTCTTT
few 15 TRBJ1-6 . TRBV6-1 CASSEVWEGGSPLHF TGTGCCAGCAGTGAAGTTTGGGAGGGTGGTTCACCCCTCCACTTT
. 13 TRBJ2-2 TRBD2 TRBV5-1 CASSSSGTGELFF TGCGCCAGCAGCTCTAGCGGAACCGGGGAGCTGTTTTTT
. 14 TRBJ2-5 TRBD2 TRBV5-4 CASSWRGSQETQYF TGTGCCAGCAGCTGGCGGGGGTCACAAGAGACCCAGTACTTC
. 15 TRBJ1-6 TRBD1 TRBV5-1 CASSSDRVGRSPLHF TGCGCCAGCAGCTCTGACAGGGTCGGTCGTTCACCCCTCCACTTT
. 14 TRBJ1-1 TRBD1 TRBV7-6 CASSLDRGLSEAFF TGTGCCAGCAGTTTGGACAGGGGGCTATCGGAAGCTTTCTTT
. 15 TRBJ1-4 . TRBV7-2 CASSLDFGGNEKLFF TGTGCCAGCAGCTTAGACTTCGGTGGTAATGAAAAACTGTTTTTT
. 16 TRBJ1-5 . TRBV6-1 CASSDIGLGRNQPQHF TGTGCCAGCAGTGACATAGGTTTGGGGCGCAATCAGCCCCAGCATTTT
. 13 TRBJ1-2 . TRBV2 CASSETGWHGYTF TGTGCCAGCAGTGAAACAGGGTGGCATGGCTACACCTTC
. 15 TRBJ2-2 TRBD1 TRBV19 CASSEGQGVSGELFF TGTGCCAGTAGTGAGGGACAGGGGGTGTCCGGGGAGCTGTTTTTT
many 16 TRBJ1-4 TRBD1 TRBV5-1 CASRPGQGVRYEKLFF TGCGCCAGCAGACCGGGACAGGGGGTACGTTATGAAAAACTGTTTTTT
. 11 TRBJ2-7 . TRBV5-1 CASSASYEQYF TGCGCCAGCAGCGCTAGCTACGAGCAGTACTTC
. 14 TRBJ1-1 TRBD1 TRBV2 CASRGQGHYTEAFF TGTGCCAGCAGGGGACAGGGACATTACACTGAAGCTTTCTTT
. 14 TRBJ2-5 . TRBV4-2 CASSQAGTRETQYF TGTGCCAGCAGCCAGGCCGGGACTCGGGAAACCCAGTACTTC
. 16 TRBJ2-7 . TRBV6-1 CASSDYTGTGDTKQYF TGTGCCAGCAGTGACTATACCGGGACTGGGGATACGAAGCAGTACTTC
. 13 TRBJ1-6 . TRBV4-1 CASSQDPGGAFHF TGCGCCAGCAGCCAAGATCCGGGGGGTGCGTTCCACTTT
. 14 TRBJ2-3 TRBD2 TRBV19 CASSYSGGTDTQYF TGTGCCAGTAGTTATAGCGGGGGGACAGATACGCAGTATTTT
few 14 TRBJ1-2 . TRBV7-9 CASSLRGQGYGYTF TGTGCCAGCAGCTTACGCGGCCAGGGCTATGGCTACACCTTC
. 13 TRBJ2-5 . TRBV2 CASSEQGMKTQYF TGTGCCAGCAGTGAACAGGGAATGAAGACCCAGTACTTC
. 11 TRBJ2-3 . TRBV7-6 CASSEHGAQYF TGTGCCAGCAGCGAGCACGGGGCGCAGTATTTT
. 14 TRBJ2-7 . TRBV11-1 CASAQDGSSYEQYF TGTGCCAGTGCTCAGGACGGGAGCTCCTACGAGCAGTACTTC
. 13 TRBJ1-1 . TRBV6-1 CASPSGNNTEAFF TGTGCCAGTCCTTCGGGGAATAACACTGAAGCTTTCTTT
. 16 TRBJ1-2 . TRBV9 CASAALHSRKTYGYTF TGTGCCAGCGCGGCACTGCACTCAAGAAAGACCTATGGCTACACCTTC
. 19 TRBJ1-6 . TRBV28 CASSPKGRGIIHYNSPLHF TGTGCCAGCAGTCCAAAGGGCAGGGGCATCATCCATTATAATTCACCCCTCCACTTT
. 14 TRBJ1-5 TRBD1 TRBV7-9 CASSSDRGNQPQHF TGTGCCAGCAGCTCCGACAGGGGAAATCAGCCCCAGCATTTT
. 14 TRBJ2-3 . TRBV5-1 CASSFQGFTDTQYF TGCGCCAGCAGCTTCCAGGGGTTCACAGATACGCAGTATTTT
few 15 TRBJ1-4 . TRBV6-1 CASSEARWEREKLFF TGTGCCAGCAGTGAAGCTCGGTGGGAGCGTGAAAAACTGTTTTTT
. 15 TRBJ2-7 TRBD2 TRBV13 CASSPRTVSGGEQYF TGTGCCAGCAGTCCCCGGACGGTTTCGGGGGGAGAGCAGTACTTC
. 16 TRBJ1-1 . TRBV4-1 CASSQPLLRGSTEAFF TGCGCCAGCAGCCAACCACTACTTCGAGGCAGCACTGAAGCTTTCTTT
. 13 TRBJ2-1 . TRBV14 CASSQAGGNEQFF TGTGCCAGCAGCCAAGCCGGGGGAAATGAGCAGTTCTTC
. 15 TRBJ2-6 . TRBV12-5 CASGFRDSGANVLTF TGTGCTAGTGGTTTCAGGGACTCTGGGGCCAACGTCCTGACTTTC
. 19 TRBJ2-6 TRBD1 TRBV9 CASSVLRTGAFGGANVLTF TGTGCCAGCAGCGTTCTTCGGACAGGGGCGTTTGGAGGGGCCAACGTCCTGACTTTC
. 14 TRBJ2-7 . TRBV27 CASSPRGMIYEQYF TGTGCCAGCAGTCCCCGGGGGATGATCTACGAGCAGTACTTC
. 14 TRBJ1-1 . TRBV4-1 CASSPQHRDTEAFF TGCGCCAGCAGCCCTCAACATCGGGACACTGAAGCTTTCTTT
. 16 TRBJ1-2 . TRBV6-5 CASSYVDRLGGSGYTF TGTGCCAGCAGTTACGTCGACCGCCTAGGGGGTAGTGGCTACACCTTC
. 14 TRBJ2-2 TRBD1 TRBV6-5 CASRSGQGGGELFF TGTGCCAGCAGATCCGGACAGGGTGGCGGGGAGCTGTTTTTT
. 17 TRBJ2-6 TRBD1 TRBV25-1 CASSEPKGAAGANVLTF TGTGCCAGCAGTGAACCTAAGGGGGCGGCTGGGGCCAACGTCCTGACTTTC
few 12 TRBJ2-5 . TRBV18 CASSPSRETQYF TGTGCCAGCTCACCTAGTAGAGAGACCCAGTACTTC
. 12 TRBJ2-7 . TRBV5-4 CASRRDSYEQYF TGTGCCAGCAGGCGGGACAGCTACGAGCAGTACTTC
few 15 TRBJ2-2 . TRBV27 CASSLSRSNTGELFF TGTGCCAGCAGTTTATCCAGGTCGAACACCGGGGAGCTGTTTTTT
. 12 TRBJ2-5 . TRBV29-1 CSLYGGSETQYF TGCAGCCTCTATGGGGGGTCAGAGACCCAGTACTTC
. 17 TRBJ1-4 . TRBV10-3 CAISESGGAATNEKLFF TGTGCCATCAGTGAGTCTGGGGGGGCTGCAACTAATGAAAAACTGTTTTTT
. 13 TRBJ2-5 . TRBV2 CASSGNSQETQYF TGTGCCAGCAGTGGCAACAGCCAAGAGACCCAGTACTTC
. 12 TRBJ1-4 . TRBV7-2 CASSLARDTKFF TGTGCCAGCAGCTTAGCACGGGACACCAAGTTTTTT
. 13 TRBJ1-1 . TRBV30 CAWSSTGNTEAFF TGTGCCTGGAGTTCAACAGGGAACACTGAAGCTTTCTTT
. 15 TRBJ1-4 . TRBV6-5 CASSSSPATNEKLFF TGTGCCAGCAGCTCTTCTCCTGCAACTAATGAAAAACTGTTTTTT
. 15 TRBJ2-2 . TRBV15 CATSAQSSAAGELFF TGTGCCACCAGCGCGCAAAGTAGTGCGGCCGGGGAGCTGTTTTTT
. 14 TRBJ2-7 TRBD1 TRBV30 CAWSLDRISGEQYF TGTGCCTGGAGTTTGGACAGGATCAGTGGGGAGCAGTACTTC
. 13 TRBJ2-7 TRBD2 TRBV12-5 CASSGGAAYEQYF TGTGCTAGTTCGGGGGGGGCAGCTTACGAGCAGTACTTC